Here is one T cell receptor (beta chain) with its context. The antigen remains undetermined. This entry comes from a study of response to subunit inactivated influenza vaccine. TCRdb recomputed calls from the RT-PCR reads with MiXCR, one row per CDR3 protein. There are 600,000 to 700,000 distinct CDR3 sequences in the sample; around 15% occur only once, and 7.5% to 9% lies in the top ten. V was trimmed by 4 bases and J by 7 bases, leaving 11 bases between them. Looked up from germline, CDR1 is SGHAT and CDR2 is FQNNGV. The CDR3 length is 13 residues. General study points: The authors suggested that every seasonal influenza vaccination recruits few new T cells.

The V gene is TRBV11-2, the J gene TRBJ2-1; D might be TRBD2 (5 bases). Sequencing was performed on PBMCs from blood, taken 14 to 15 days before vaccination. This sequence originates from a man in his forties or fifties who received an inactivated influenza vaccine. CDR3 nucleotide sequence: TGTGCCAGCAGCTCCCCCCGGAGGAATGAGCAGTTCTTC. It codes for CASSSPRRNEQFF.